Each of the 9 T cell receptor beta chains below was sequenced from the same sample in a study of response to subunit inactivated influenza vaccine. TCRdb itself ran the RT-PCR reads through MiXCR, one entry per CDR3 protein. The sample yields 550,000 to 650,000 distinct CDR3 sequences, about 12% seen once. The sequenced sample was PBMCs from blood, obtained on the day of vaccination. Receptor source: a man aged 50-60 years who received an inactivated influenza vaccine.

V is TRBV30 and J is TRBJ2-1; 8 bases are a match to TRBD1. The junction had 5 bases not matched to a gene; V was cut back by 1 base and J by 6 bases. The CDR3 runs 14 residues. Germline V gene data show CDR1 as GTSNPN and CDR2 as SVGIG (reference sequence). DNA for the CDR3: TGTGCCTGGAGTGGGCAGGGGGCCGGCAATGAGCAGTTCTTC. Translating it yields CAWSGQGAGNEQFF.

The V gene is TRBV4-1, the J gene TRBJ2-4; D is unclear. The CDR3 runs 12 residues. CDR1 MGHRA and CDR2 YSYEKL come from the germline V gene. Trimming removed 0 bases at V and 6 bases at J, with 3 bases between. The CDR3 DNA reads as TGCGCCAGCAGCCAAGATTCAAACATTCAGTACTTC. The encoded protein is CASSQDSNIQYF.

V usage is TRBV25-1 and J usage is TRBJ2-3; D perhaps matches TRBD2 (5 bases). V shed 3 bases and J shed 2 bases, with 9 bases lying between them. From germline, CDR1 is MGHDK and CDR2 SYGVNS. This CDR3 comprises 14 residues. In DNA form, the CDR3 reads TGTGCCAGCAGTGACACCCTAGCCACAGATACGCAGTATTTT. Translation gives CASSDTLATDTQYF.

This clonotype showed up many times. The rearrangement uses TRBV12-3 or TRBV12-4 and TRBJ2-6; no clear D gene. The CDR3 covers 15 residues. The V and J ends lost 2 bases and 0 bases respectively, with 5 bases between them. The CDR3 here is CASSLSTSGANVLTF. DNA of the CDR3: TGTGCCAGCAGTTTATCCACCTCTGGGGCCAACGTCCTGACTTTC.

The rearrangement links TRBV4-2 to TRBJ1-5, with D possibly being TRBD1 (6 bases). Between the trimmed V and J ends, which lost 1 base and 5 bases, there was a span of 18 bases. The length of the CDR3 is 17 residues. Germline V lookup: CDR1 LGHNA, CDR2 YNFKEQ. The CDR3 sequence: CASSQAVRSGADQPQHF. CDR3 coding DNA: TGTGCCAGCAGCCAAGCGGTTAGGTCGGGGGCTGATCAGCCCCAGCATTTT.

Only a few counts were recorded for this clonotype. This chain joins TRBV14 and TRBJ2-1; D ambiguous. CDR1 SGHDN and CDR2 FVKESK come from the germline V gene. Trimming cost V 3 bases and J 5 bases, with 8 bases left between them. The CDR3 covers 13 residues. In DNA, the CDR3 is TGTGCCAGCAGCCACGGTTGGAACAATGAGCAGTTCTTC. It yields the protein CASSHGWNNEQFF.

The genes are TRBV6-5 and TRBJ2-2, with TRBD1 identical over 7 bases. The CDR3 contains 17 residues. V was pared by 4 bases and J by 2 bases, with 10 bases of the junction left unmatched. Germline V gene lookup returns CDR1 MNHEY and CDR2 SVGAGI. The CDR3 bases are TGTGCCAGCAGTTTCCCCGGGACAGCGCTTAACACCGGGGAGCTGTTTTTT. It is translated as CASSFPGTALNTGELFF.

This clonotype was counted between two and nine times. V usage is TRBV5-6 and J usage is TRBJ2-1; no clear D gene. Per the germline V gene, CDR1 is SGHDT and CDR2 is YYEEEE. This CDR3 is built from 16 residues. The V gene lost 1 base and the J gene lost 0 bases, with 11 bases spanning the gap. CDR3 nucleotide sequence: TGTGCCAGCAGCTTGTTTTCAGCTAGCTCCTACAATGAGCAGTTCTTC. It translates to CASSLFSASSYNEQFF.

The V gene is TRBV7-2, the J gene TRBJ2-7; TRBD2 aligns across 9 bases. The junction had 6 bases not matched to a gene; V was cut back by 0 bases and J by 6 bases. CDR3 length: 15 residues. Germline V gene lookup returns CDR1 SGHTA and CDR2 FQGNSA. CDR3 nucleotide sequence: TGTGCCAGCAGCTTAGCTCTAGCGGGGTCCGTCGAGCAGTACTTC. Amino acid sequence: CASSLALAGSVEQYF.